Presented here are 30 T cell receptor beta chains from one specimen sequenced in a study of shared clonotypes between healthy human individuals. Measured with immunoSEQ multiplex PCR; TCRdb has only the in-frame clones, and not every one. The sample has approximately 2,000,000 clones, around 95% seen once. It was CD45RO-negative cells, positively selected for CCR7, that made up naive CD8 cells, with terminally differentiated effector memory CD45RA+ cells excluded. Sequenced: naive CD8+ T cells from PBMCs. The receptors come from a man younger than 35 in good health. Some clones in this sample may be carry-over from other donors' samples.

This clone appeared a few times. The V call is TRBV2, the J call TRBJ1-1, with 7 nucleotides matching TRBD1. Germline V gene lookup returns CDR1 SNHLY and CDR2 FYNNEI. With V trimmed by 3 bases and J by 5 bases, 3 bases remained unmatched. This CDR3 contains 13 residues. The CDR3 is CASSETGLTEAFF. The DNA of the CDR3 is TGTGCCAGCAGTGAGACAGGGTTAACTGAAGCTTTCTTT.

V usage is TRBV6-5 and J usage is TRBJ2-7; TRBD2 is a possible D gene (6 bases). The length of the CDR3 is 15 residues. CDR1 is MNHEY, CDR2 SVGAGI, per germline. Between the trimmed V and J ends, which lost 7 bases and 6 bases, there was a span of 22 bases. CDR3 sequence reads: CASTRAPRGNAEQYF. In DNA form, the CDR3 reads TGTGCCAGCACCCGGGCCCCTCGGGGGAATGCCGAGCAGTACTTC.

The chain joins TRBV27 to TRBJ2-6; D is unresolved. CDR1 MNHEY and CDR2 SMNVEV come from the germline V gene (reference sequence). V was trimmed by 8 bases and J by 1 base, leaving 15 bases between them. The CDR3 covers 16 residues. The CDR3 here is CASATLRWSGANVLTF. CDR3 bases: TGTGCCAGCGCTACTTTAAGGTGGTCTGGGGCCAACGTCCTGACTTTC.

The chain combines TRBV27 with TRBJ2-2; no reliable D call. V was shortened by 5 bases and J by 6 bases, with 13 bases between the two germline ends. The CDR3 runs to 14 residues. CDR1 and CDR2 (germline): MNHEY, SMNVEV (reference sequence). This CDR3 reads CASSPGHGAGELFF. The CDR3 DNA is TGTGCCAGCAGTCCAGGCCACGGCGCCGGGGAGCTGTTTTTT.

This rearrangement joins TRBV9 to TRBJ1-4, with D tentatively TRBD1 (5 bases). Trimming left V 3 bases short and J 4 bases short, with 13 bases between. Germline V gene sequence: CDR1 SGDLS, CDR2 YYNGEE. The CDR3 runs to 15 residues. CDR3: CASSGGSGLNEKLFF. In nucleotides, the CDR3 is TGTGCCAGCAGCGGGGGGTCAGGGCTTAATGAAAAACTGTTTTTT.

J is TRBJ2-2 and V is TRBV28; D gene uncertain. Deletions cut 10 bases from V and 2 bases from J, with 11 bases between. The CDR3 runs to 13 residues. Looked up from germline, CDR1 is MDHEN and CDR2 is SYDVKM. The CDR3 DNA reads as TGTGCCATTCCGGGCCCTAACACCGGGGAGCTGTTTTTT. It yields the protein CAIPGPNTGELFF. Variable domain in full (rest from reference TRBV28 and TRBJ2-2): DVKVTQSSRYLVKRTGEKVFLECVQDMDHENMFWYRQDPGLGLRLIYFSYDVKMKEKGDIPEGYSVSREKKERFSLILESASTNQTSMYLCAIPGPNTGELFFGEGSRLTVL.

This chain joins TRBV5-6 and TRBJ2-7; 8 bases line up with TRBD2. V dropped 7 bases and J dropped 3; count of bases not matched to a gene: 6. The CDR3 is 13 residues long. Germline V gene sequence: CDR1 SGHDT, CDR2 YYEEEE. CDR3 nucleotides: TGTGCCAGCGGACCAGGGACTAGCTACGAGCAGTACTTC. Translating it yields CASGPGTSYEQYF.

This chain joins TRBV5-4 and TRBJ2-3; D remains unclear. The V and J ends lost 5 bases and 10 bases respectively, with 23 bases between them. This CDR3 is 15 amino acids long. Germline CDR1 SGHNT, CDR2 YYREEE (reference sequence). CDR3: CASSLADPPRVAQYF. The CDR3 DNA is TGTGCCAGCAGTCTGGCGGACCCGCCTCGAGTGGCGCAGTATTTT.

The chain combines TRBV4-1 with TRBJ2-3, with TRBD2 identical over 7 bases. This CDR3 spans 16 amino acids. V gave up 1 base and J gave up 3 bases; unmatched junction bases: 7. Germline CDR1 is MGHRA and CDR2 is YSYEKL. CDR3 protein: CASSQVGLAETDTQYF. The DNA of the CDR3 is TGCGCCAGCAGCCAAGTCGGGCTAGCGGAAACAGATACGCAGTATTTT.

The chain recombines TRBV5-1 with TRBJ1-2; TRBD1 matches at 9 bases. Per the germline V gene, CDR1 is SGHRS and CDR2 is YFSETQ. V shed 0 bases, J shed 3 bases, and the junction held 12 bases outside the gene matches. The CDR3 is 18 amino acids. The CDR3 sequence is CASSLVWDPGQGYYGYTF. The CDR3 region has the DNA TGCGCCAGCAGCTTGGTCTGGGATCCGGGACAGGGCTACTATGGCTACACCTTC.

The chain links TRBV4-2 to TRBJ2-3; 15 positions agree with TRBD2. The germline CDR1 and CDR2 sequences are LGHNA and YNFKEQ. V was clipped by 2 bases and J by 3 bases; unmatched bases: 3. The CDR3 has 17 residues. CDR3 region: CASSQTGTSGRTDTQYF. CDR3 bases: TGTGCCAGCAGCCAAACCGGGACTAGCGGGAGGACAGATACGCAGTATTTT.

The V and J genes are TRBV27 and TRBJ2-1; TRBD2 matches 8 bases. The CDR3 extends over 15 amino acids. The ends lost 3 bases at V and 5 bases at J; junction bases unmatched: 6. Per germline, CDR1 MNHEY and CDR2 SMNVEV (reference sequence). The CDR3 sequence is CASSFREGRDNEQFF. The CDR3 coding sequence is TGTGCCAGCAGTTTTCGGGAGGGCCGGGACAATGAGCAGTTCTTC.

CDR3 protein: CASSVGYNEQFF. The CDR3 region has the DNA TGTGCCAGCAGCGTCGGCTACAATGAGCAGTTCTTC. This chain links TRBV28 with TRBJ2-1; D is ambiguous. The germline V and J ends were trimmed by 6 bases and 3 bases, with 6 bases remaining between them. This CDR3 has 12 amino acids. CDR1 is MDHEN and CDR2 is SYDVKM in the germline V gene.

The chain combines TRBV9 with TRBJ1-2; possible D gene TRBD1, 6 bases. Trimming took 5 bases from V and 4 from J, leaving 15 bases between them. The CDR3 is made up of 14 amino acids. Germline V gives CDR1 SGDLS, CDR2 YYNGEE. The CDR3 loop is CASRGTQGAYGYTF. The CDR3 DNA reads as TGTGCCAGCAGAGGAACACAGGGTGCCTATGGCTACACCTTC.

This clone occurred a few times. The chain joins TRBV7-9 to TRBJ2-6; D not resolved. This CDR3 is 14 amino acids long. The V end was cut by 1 base, the J end by 2 bases, with 3 bases between. Germline V lookup: CDR1 SEHNR, CDR2 FQNEAQ (reference sequence). The CDR3 spells CASSLGTGANVLTF. In DNA form, the CDR3 reads TGTGCCAGCAGCTTAGGCACTGGGGCCAACGTCCTGACTTTC.

The rearrangement uses TRBV28 and TRBJ2-2; 8 positions agree with TRBD1. J lost 5 bases, V lost 7 bases, and 9 bases had no gene match. In germline, CDR1 is MDHEN, CDR2 SYDVKM. The CDR3 is made up of 15 amino acids. The CDR3 spells CASNLDRGGTGELFF. In nucleotides, the CDR3 is TGTGCCAGCAACCTAGACAGGGGTGGAACCGGGGAGCTGTTTTTT.

This chain uses TRBV7-2 with TRBJ2-7, with D perhaps TRBD1 or TRBD2 (5 bases each). V was shortened by 1 base and J by 6 bases, with 13 bases between the two germline ends. The CDR3 has 14 amino acids. Germline V gene sequence: CDR1 SGHTA, CDR2 FQGNSA. In nucleotides, the CDR3 is TGTGCCAGCAGCTTAGTGGGGGAAACGTCCGAGCAGTACTTC. Protein sequence: CASSLVGETSEQYF.

This clone showed up just once. Here the CDR3 DNA reads TGTGCCAGCAGTTTACGGTGGGAGGGCCGTTACGAGCAGTACTTC. Encoded protein: CASSLRWEGRYEQYF. The chain uses TRBV28 and TRBJ2-7; 7 bases are a match to TRBD2. From germline, CDR1 is MDHEN and CDR2 SYDVKM. The V and J ends lost 2 bases and 4 bases, in that order; junction bases with no gene match: 8. This CDR3 has 15 residues.

The rearrangement uses TRBV28 and TRBJ2-2, with 10 nucleotides matching TRBD2. This CDR3 has 14 residues. In germline, CDR1 is MDHEN, CDR2 SYDVKM. The trim removed 6 bases at V and 6 bases at J, leaving 4 bases unmatched. As DNA, the CDR3 is TGTGCCAGCAGGAGAGCGGGAGGGGCCGGGGAGCTGTTTTTT. This gives the protein CASRRAGGAGELFF.

V usage is TRBV4-3 and J usage is TRBJ1-4; 10 bases map to TRBD1. CDR3 length equals 16 residues. J lost 5 bases, V lost 3 bases, and 6 bases had no gene match. Germline assignment: CDR1 LGHNA and CDR2 YSLEER. The CDR3 nucleotides are TGCGCCAGCAGCCAGGATACGGGACAGGGGAATGAAAAACTGTTTTTT. Translation: CASSQDTGQGNEKLFF.

V usage is TRBV7-6 and J usage is TRBJ2-1; 7 bases line up with TRBD1. Losses at the gene ends were 4 bases for V and 0 bases for J; bases not matched to a gene: 12. CDR3 length: 18 amino acids. Germline V gene data show CDR1 as SGHVS and CDR2 as FNYEAQ. In DNA form, the CDR3 reads TGTGCCAGCAGCTCACTAGAGCCCGGGACAGCCTCCTACAATGAGCAGTTCTTC. This gives the protein CASSSLEPGTASYNEQFF.

The J gene is TRBJ2-7, the V gene TRBV5-5; possibly TRBD2 for D (5 bases). Trimming shortened V by 4 bases and J by 5 bases, and 13 bases separated the two germline ends. The length of the CDR3 is 13 residues. Germline CDR1 is SGHKS and CDR2 is YYEKEE (reference sequence). DNA of the CDR3: TGTGCCAGCAGCCCGACTAAAGGAAACGAGCAGTACTTC. This sequence encodes CASSPTKGNEQYF.

The gene calls are TRBV18 and TRBJ2-7; D is ambiguous. The CDR3 is 12 amino acids. Germline values: CDR1 KGHSH, CDR2 LQKENI. Between the trimmed V and J ends, which lost 1 base and 7 bases, there was a span of 8 bases. The CDR3 sequence is CASSPLSGEQYF. The DNA of the CDR3 is TGTGCCAGCTCACCACTCAGTGGGGAGCAGTACTTC.

The chain uses TRBV7-2 and TRBJ2-2; 8 bases map to TRBD2. The CDR3 is 15 amino acids. J lost 7 bases, V lost 5 bases, and 9 bases had no gene match. Germline CDR1 is SGHTA and CDR2 is FQGNSA. The chain's CDR3 is CASSLVAGTNGELFF. CDR3 DNA sequence: TGTGCCAGCAGCCTCGTAGCGGGAACGAACGGGGAGCTGTTTTTT.

The rearrangement joins TRBV27 to TRBJ1-1; D ambiguous. CDR3 length: 16 amino acids. The V gene's germline CDR1 is MNHEY and CDR2 SMNVEV (reference sequence). The V end was cut by 0 bases, the J end by 11 bases, with 22 bases between. DNA of the CDR3: TGTGCCAGCAGTTTATCTCGTCGTGGGAGATTTTCGGAGGCTTTCTTT. Translated: CASSLSRRGRFSEAFF.

Regarding this clone: This sample also contains other DNA sequences that code for the same CDR3. The chain is built from TRBV9 and TRBJ2-7; possible D gene TRBD2, 5 bases. The V and J ends lost 3 bases and 3 bases respectively, with 10 bases between them. This CDR3 is 13 amino acids long. Germline-derived CDR1 and CDR2 are SGDLS and YYNGEE. The CDR3: CASSADSSYEQYF. CDR3 DNA sequence: TGTGCCAGCAGCGCGGACTCAAGCTACGAGCAGTACTTC. The complete variable domain, with remaining parts taken from reference TRBV9 and TRBJ2-7, reads DSGVTQTPKHLITATGQRVTLRCSPRSGDLSVYWYQQSLDQGLQFLIQYYNGEERAKGNILERFSAQQFPDLHSELNLSSLELGDSALYFCASSADSSYEQYFGPGTRLTVT.

The chain combines TRBV7-2 with TRBJ1-1; D ambiguous. V shed 3 bases and J shed 4 bases, with 9 bases lying between them. CDR1 is SGHTA, CDR2 FQGNSA, per germline. CDR3 length: 13 amino acids. The CDR3 DNA is TGTGCCAGCAGCTTTGCTACAGCCACTGAAGCTTTCTTT. Residues: CASSFATATEAFF.

V gene TRBV7-9 combines with J gene TRBJ2-3; TRBD2 matches at 7 bases. CDR3 length equals 18 residues. Germline CDR1 is SEHNR and CDR2 is FQNEAQ (reference sequence). V lost 5 bases, J lost 2 bases, and 16 bases stayed unmatched. CDR3 coding DNA: TGTGCCAGCAGCCCTCTTCCCCTCGCGGGAGCTGACACAGATACGCAGTATTTT. It is translated as CASSPLPLAGADTDTQYF.

V and J are TRBV9 and TRBJ2-3; a weak D match, TRBD2 (7 bases). CDR3 size: 17 residues. Trimming left V 4 bases short and J 4 bases short, with 22 bases between. CDR1 is SGDLS, CDR2 YYNGEE, per germline. CDR3 DNA: TGTGCCAGCAGCCAGGGGAGACTAGCTGGAGGGGCAGATACGCAGTATTTT. As protein: CASSQGRLAGGADTQYF.

The genes are TRBV27 and TRBJ1-3; 7 bases are a match to TRBD1. The CDR3 loop spans 15 amino acids. J was trimmed by 4 bases and V by 3 bases; bases with no gene match: 6. Germline V CDR1 and CDR2: MNHEY, SMNVEV (reference sequence). CDR3 in amino acids: CASSLTGTDGNTIYF. The CDR3 DNA follows: TGTGCCAGCAGTTTGACCGGGACAGACGGAAACACCATATATTTT.